This T cell receptor beta chain was sequenced during a study of T-cell reconstitution after alpha-beta-depleted transplantation in children. General observations from the study: At the one-year point after transplant, T-cell counts and TCRbeta diversity were found to come mostly from T cells that had been newly produced. In patients about two months after transplant, alpha-beta T cells reportedly arose from several hundred expanded graft clones. Some patients owed their high day-60 TCRbeta diversity to surviving recipient T cells and thymic progenitors.

Unmatched junction bases numbered 10, after V lost 5 bases and J lost 3 bases. The CDR3 runs 17 residues. CDR1 and CDR2 (germline): SGHNT, YENEEA. Molecular barcoding with unique molecular identifiers was used for the TCRbeta library. TCRdb reanalysed the PCR reads using MiXCR and keeps one entry per CDR3 protein. The sample records over 200,000 distinct CDR3 sequences, 11% being singletons. This clonotype was seen more than once but under ten times. Its antigen remains unknown. The rearrangement uses TRBV11-3 and TRBJ2-1; 10 nucleotides align to TRBD2. The source material was PBMCs, sampled before TCRalphabeta/CD19-depleted stem cell transplant. The origin of this receptor is a child less than two years old with acute myeloid leukemia, due to receive a stem cell transplant. The CDR3 nucleotides are TGTGCCAGCAGCAGAACGGGACTAGCGAGGAGCTACAATGAGCAGTTCTTC. This gives the protein CASSRTGLARSYNEQFF.